The next 4 T cell receptor beta chains were all read from a single sample in a study of neurological immune-mediated disorders. From the 5' RACE reads, TCRdb called clonotypes with MiXCR, one entry per CDR3 protein. The sample carries around 40,000 distinct CDR3 sequences, 7.2% recorded once. The specimen was CD4+ T cells from blood. The origin of the receptors is a man aged 45-60 years in good health.

This clonotype was seen ten or more times. The V and J genes are TRBV4-1 and TRBJ2-1; no reliable D call. Trimming shortened V by 4 bases and J by 4 bases, and 11 bases separated the two germline ends. The CDR3 is 14 residues long. Per the germline V gene, CDR1 is MGHRA and CDR2 is YSYEKL. CDR3 sequence (DNA): TGCGCCAGCAGCCGACCCGGGCCATACAATGAGCAGTTCTTC. Its translation is CASSRPGPYNEQFF.

The chain couples TRBV7-2 to TRBJ2-3; TRBD2 matches 8 bases. The V gene's germline CDR1 is SGHTA and CDR2 FQGNSA. The CDR3 has 12 amino acids. The junction had 1 base not matched to a gene; V was cut back by 5 bases and J by 6 bases. CDR3 protein: CASSAGGDTQYF. CDR3 sequence (DNA): TGTGCCAGCAGCGCGGGGGGCGATACGCAGTATTTT.

This clonotype occurred many times. This CDR3 reads CASSQPRGGTNYGYTF. The CDR3 DNA reads TGTGCCAGCAGCCAACCCAGGGGGGGAACTAACTATGGCTACACCTTC. The chain recombines TRBV4-2 with TRBJ1-2, with 7 bases fitting TRBD1. With 2 bases clipped from V and 0 bases from J, the junction kept 6 bases outside the gene matches. Germline CDR1 LGHNA, CDR2 YNFKEQ. This CDR3 has 16 residues.

At least ten counts were recorded for this clonotype. The chain joins TRBV7-2 to TRBJ2-3; 8 nucleotides agree with TRBD2. The CDR3 is made up of 15 amino acids. V lost 2 bases and J lost 1; bases outside the gene matches: 2. Germline lookup yields CDR1 SGHTA and CDR2 FQGNSA. The CDR3 spells CASSLKGLGTDTQYF. The DNA of the CDR3 is TGTGCCAGCAGCTTAAAGGGACTAGGCACAGATACGCAGTATTTT.